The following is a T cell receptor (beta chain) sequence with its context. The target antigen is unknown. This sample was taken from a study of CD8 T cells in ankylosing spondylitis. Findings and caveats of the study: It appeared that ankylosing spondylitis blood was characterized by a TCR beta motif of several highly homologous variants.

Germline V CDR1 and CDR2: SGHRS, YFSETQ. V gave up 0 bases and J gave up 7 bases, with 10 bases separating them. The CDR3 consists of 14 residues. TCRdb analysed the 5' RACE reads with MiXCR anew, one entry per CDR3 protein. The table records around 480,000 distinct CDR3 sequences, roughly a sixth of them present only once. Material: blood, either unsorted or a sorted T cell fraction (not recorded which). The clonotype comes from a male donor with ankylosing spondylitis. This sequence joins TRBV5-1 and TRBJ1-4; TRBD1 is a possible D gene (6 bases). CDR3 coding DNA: TGCGCCAGCAGCTTGGTGGGGGCCGGTGAAAAACTGTTTTTT. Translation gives CASSLVGAGEKLFF.